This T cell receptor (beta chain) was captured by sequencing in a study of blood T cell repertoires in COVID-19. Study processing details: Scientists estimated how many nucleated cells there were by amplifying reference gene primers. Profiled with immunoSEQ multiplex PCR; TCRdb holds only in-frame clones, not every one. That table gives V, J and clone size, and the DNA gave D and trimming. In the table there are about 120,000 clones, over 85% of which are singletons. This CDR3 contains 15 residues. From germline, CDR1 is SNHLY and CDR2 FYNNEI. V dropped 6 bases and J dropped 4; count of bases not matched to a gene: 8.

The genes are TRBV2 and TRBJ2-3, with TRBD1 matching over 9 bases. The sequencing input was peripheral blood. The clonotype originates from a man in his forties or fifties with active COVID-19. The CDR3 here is CASRRDRVRADTQYF. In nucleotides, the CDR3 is TGTGCCAGCAGGCGGGACAGGGTAAGGGCAGATACGCAGTATTTT.